The clone carrying this TCR beta chain was seen only a few times. As yet, its antigen is unknown. Notes on the study in general: The TCR gene usage of tumor memory CD4+ T cells clustered together with blood and lymph node memory CD4+ cells and with lymph node naive CD4+ cells.

CD4+CD45RO+CD25- cells were isolated as memory CD4+ T cells. Full-length variable regions came from constant-region reverse primers plus semi-nested Nested Universal Primer A PCR. One entry per CDR3 protein, called by TCRdb with MiXCR from the 5' RACE reads. The sample lists 7,500 to 10,000 distinct CDR3 sequences, about three fifths seen once, with roughly 5.7% in the top ten. Sequencing input: tumor-infiltrating memory CD4+ T cells sorted from the breast tumor. The subset denotes: memory CD4+ T cells, CD4+CD45RO+CD25-. This TCR derives from a female donor with breast cancer.

CDR3 residues: CASSLSTDTQYF. DNA of the CDR3: TGTGCCAGCAGCCTCTCCACAGATACGCAGTATTTT. The chain links TRBV4-2 to TRBJ2-3; D ambiguous. The V gene's germline CDR1 is LGHNA and CDR2 YNFKEQ. The CDR3 covers 12 residues. V shed 4 bases and J shed 2 bases, with 4 bases lying between them.